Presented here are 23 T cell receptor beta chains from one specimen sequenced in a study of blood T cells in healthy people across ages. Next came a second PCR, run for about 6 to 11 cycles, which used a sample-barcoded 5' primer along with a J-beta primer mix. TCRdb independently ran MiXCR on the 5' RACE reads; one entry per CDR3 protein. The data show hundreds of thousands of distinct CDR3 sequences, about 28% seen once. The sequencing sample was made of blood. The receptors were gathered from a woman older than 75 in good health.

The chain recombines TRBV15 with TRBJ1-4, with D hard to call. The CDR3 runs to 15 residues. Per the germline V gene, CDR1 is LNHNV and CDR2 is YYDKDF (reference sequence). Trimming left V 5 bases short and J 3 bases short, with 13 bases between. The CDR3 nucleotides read TGTGCCACCAGCTTAAACCTACTTGCTAATGAAAAACTGTTTTTT. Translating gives CATSLNLLANEKLFF.

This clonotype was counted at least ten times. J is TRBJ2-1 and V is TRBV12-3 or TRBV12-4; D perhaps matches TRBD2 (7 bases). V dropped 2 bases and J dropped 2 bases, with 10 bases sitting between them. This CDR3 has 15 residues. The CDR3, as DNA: TGTGCCAGCAGTTTAATCGGGGGGCCCTACAATGAGCAGTTCTTC. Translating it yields CASSLIGGPYNEQFF.

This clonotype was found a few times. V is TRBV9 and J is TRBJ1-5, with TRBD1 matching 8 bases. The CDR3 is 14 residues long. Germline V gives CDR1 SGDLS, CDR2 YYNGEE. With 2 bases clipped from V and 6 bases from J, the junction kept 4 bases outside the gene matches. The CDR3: CASSVGQGSQPQHF. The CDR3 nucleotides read TGTGCCAGCAGCGTCGGACAGGGCAGTCAGCCCCAGCATTTT. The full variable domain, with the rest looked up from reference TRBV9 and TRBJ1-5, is DSGVTQTPKHLITATGQRVTLRCSPRSGDLSVYWYQQSLDQGLQFLIQYYNGEERAKGNILERFSAQQFPDLHSELNLSSLELGDSALYFCASSVGQGSQPQHFGDGTRLSIL.

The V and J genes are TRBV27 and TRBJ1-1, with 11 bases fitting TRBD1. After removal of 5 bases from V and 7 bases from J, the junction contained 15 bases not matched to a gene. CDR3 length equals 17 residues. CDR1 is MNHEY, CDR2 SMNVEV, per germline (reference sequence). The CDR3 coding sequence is TGTGCCAGCAGTGCCCTGGGCTGGGGACAGGGGGGACATGAAGCTTTCTTT. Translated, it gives CASSALGWGQGGHEAFF.

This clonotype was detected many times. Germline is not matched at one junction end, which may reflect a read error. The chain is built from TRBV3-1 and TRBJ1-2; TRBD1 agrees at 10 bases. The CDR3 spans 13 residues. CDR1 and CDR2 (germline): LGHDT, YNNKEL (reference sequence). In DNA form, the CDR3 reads TGTGCCAGCAGCGAAGACAGGGGGCATGGCTACACCTTC. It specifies CASSEDRGHGYTF.

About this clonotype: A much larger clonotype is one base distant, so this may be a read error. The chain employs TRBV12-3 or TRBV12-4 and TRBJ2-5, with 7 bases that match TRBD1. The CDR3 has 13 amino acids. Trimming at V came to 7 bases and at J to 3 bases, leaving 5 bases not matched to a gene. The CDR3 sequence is CASTLTGKETQYF. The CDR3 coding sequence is TGTGCCAGCACCCTGACAGGGAAAGAGACCCAGTACTTC.

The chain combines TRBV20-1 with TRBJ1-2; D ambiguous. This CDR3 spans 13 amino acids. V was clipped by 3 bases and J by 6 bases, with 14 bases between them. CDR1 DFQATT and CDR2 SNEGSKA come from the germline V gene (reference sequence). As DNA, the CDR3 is TGCAGTGCTAGGCTAGGGCGGACGGATGGCTACACCTTC. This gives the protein CSARLGRTDGYTF.

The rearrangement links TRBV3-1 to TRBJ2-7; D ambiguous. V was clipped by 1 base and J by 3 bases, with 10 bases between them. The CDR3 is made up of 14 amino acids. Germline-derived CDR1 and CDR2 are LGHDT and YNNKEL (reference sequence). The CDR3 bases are TGTGCCAGCAGCCAAGGTCATCCGCTCTACGAGCAGTACTTC. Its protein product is CASSQGHPLYEQYF.

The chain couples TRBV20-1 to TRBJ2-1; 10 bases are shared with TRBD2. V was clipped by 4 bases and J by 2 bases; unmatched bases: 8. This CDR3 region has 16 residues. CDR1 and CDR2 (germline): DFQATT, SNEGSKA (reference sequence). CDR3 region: CSATLRTSGAYNEQFF. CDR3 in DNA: TGCAGTGCTACCTTGAGGACTAGCGGAGCCTACAATGAGCAGTTCTTC.

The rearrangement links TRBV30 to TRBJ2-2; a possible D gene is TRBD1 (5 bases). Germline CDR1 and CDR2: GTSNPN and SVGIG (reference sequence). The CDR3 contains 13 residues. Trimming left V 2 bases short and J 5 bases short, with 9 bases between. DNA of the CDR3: TGTGCCTGGAGTCCGACAGATACCGGGGAGCTGTTTTTT. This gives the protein CAWSPTDTGELFF.

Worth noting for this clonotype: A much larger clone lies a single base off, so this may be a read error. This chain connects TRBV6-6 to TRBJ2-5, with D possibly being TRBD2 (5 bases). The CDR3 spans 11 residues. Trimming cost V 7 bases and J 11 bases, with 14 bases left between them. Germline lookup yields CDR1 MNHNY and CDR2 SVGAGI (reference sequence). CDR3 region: CASTARGEQYF. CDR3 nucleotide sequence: TGTGCCAGCACCGCTCGGGGTGAGCAGTACTTC.

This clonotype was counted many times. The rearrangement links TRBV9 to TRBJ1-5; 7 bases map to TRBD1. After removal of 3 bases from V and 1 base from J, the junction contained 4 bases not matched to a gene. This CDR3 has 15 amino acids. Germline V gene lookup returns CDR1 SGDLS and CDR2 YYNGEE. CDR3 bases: TGTGCCAGCAGCGCCGGGACAGCAAGCAATCAGCCCCAGCATTTT. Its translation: CASSAGTASNQPQHF.

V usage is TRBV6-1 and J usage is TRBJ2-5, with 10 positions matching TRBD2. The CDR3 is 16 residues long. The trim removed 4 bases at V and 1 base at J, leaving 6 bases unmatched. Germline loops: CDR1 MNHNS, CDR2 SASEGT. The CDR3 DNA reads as TGTGCCAGCAGTGTAACAAGCGGGGGGGGCCAAGAGACCCAGTACTTC. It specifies CASSVTSGGGQETQYF.

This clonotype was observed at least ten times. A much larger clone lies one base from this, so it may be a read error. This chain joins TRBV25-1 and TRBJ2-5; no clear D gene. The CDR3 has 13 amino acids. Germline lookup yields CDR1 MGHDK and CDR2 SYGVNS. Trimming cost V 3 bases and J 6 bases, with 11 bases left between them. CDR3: CASSESGCQTQYF. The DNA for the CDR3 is TGTGCCAGCAGTGAGAGTGGGTGCCAGACCCAGTACTTC.

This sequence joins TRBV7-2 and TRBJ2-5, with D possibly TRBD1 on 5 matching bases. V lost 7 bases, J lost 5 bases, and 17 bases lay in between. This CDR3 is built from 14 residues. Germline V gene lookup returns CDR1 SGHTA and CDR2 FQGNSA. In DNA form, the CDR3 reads TGTGCCAGCACGAGTTCAGGGCTCGGGGAGACCCAGTACTTC. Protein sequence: CASTSSGLGETQYF.

The CDR3 DNA sequence: TGTGCCAGCAGTTTAACCAGGGTCAACTATGGCTACACCTTC. Amino acid sequence: CASSLTRVNYGYTF. The chain employs TRBV28 and TRBJ1-2; the D gene is possibly TRBD1 (5 bases). CDR3 length: 14 amino acids. The ends were cut back, 2 bases at V and 2 bases at J, with 9 bases in the middle. Germline V gene sequence: CDR1 MDHEN, CDR2 SYDVKM.

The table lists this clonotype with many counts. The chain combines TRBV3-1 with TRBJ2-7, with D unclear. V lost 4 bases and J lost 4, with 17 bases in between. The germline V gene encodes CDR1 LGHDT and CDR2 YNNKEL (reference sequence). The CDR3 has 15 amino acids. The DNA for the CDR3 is TGTGCCAGCAGCCCCGGACGAAGTCCCGTATACGAGCAGTACTTC. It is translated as CASSPGRSPVYEQYF.

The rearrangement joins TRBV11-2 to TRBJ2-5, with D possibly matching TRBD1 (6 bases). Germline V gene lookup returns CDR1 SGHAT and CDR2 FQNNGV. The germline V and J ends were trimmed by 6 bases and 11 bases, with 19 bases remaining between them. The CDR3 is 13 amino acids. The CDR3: CASRNPGTQEQYF. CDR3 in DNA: TGTGCCAGCAGAAACCCCGGGACACAAGAGCAGTACTTC.

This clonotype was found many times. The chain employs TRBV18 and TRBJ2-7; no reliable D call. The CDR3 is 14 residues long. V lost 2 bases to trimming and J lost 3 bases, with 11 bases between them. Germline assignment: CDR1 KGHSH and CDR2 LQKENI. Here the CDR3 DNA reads TGTGCCAGCTCACCATATGAACAGAACTACGAGCAGTACTTC. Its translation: CASSPYEQNYEQYF.

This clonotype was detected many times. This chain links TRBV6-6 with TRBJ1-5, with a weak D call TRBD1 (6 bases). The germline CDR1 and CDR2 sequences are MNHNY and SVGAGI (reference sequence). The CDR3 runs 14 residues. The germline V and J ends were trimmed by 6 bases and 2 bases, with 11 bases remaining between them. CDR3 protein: CASSVPGGNQPQHF. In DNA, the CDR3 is TGTGCCAGCAGCGTCCCAGGGGGCAATCAGCCCCAGCATTTT.

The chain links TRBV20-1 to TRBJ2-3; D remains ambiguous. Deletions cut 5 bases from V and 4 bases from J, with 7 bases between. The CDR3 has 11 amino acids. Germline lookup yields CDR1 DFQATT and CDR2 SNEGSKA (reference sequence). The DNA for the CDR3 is TGCAGTGCTCCCAGCTCAGATACGCAGTATTTT. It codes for CSAPSSDTQYF.

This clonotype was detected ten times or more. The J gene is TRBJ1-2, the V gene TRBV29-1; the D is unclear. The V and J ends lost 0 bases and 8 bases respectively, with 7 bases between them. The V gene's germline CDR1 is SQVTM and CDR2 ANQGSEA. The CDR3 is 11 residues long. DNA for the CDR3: TGCAGCGTTGAAGACTTCGGGGGCTACACCTTC. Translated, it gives CSVEDFGGYTF.

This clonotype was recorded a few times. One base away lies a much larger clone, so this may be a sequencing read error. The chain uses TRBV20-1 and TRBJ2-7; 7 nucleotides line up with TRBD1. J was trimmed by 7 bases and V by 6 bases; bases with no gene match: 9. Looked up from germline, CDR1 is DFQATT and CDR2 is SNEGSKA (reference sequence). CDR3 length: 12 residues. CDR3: CSAQGQNNEQYF. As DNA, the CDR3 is TGCAGTGCCCAGGGACAGAACAATGAGCAGTACTTC.